This T cell receptor (beta chain) came from a study of T cell responses to AZD1222 COVID-19 vaccine. The germline gives CDR1 SNHLY, CDR2 FYNNEI. V was shortened by 5 bases and J by 6 bases, with 14 bases between the two germline ends. The CDR3 totals 14 residues. Of note for this clone: The antigen is unknown.

The protocol was immunoSEQ multiplex PCR, while the TCRdb copy is restricted to in-frame clones and leaves out a portion. The table has around 150,000 clones, roughly 94% seen once. Whole-study results and caveats: Rises in breadth and depth of Spike-specific TCRs came after two AZD1222 doses. In a largely white British group with more females than males, clonal diversity was possibly underestimated. Without day 14 samples, only post-peak T cell repertoires were studied.

This chain uses TRBV2 with TRBJ1-5; weak D call: TRBD1 (6 bases). This receptor was obtained from an adult in good health. This sample comprised peripheral blood, obtained on day 0 of MenACWY control vaccination. Written as DNA, the CDR3 is TGTGCCAGCAGTTGGGACACTGAGACTCAGCCCCAGCATTTT. Translating gives CASSWDTETQPQHF.